These 19 T cell receptor beta chains share one sample of origin, sequenced in a study of blood T cell repertoires in COVID-19. The protocol was immunoSEQ multiplex PCR, while the TCRdb copy is restricted to in-frame clones and leaves out a portion. The repertoire consists of over 130,000 clones, with roughly 76% occurring once and the leading ten covering 9%. Sequencing was done on a sample of peripheral blood. The receptor source for this set is a woman aged 45-65 years with active or convalescent COVID-19.

The chain joins TRBV18 to TRBJ2-2; 7 bases are shared with TRBD2. Germline assignment: CDR1 KGHSH and CDR2 LQKENI. With V trimmed by 2 bases and J by 5 bases, 5 bases remained unmatched. CDR3 length equals 15 residues. The CDR3 reads CASSPGLAETGELFF. In DNA form, the CDR3 reads TGTGCCAGCTCACCAGGCCTAGCGGAGACCGGGGAGCTGTTTTTT. The full variable domain, with the rest looked up from reference TRBV18 and TRBJ2-2, is NAGVMQNPRHLVRRRGQEARLRCSPMKGHSHVYWYRQLPEEGLKFMVYLQKENIIDESGMPKERFSAEFPKEGPSILRIQQVVRGDSAAYFCASSPGLAETGELFFGEGSRLTVL.

The V gene is TRBV24-1, the J gene TRBJ1-3; D is perhaps TRBD1 (5 bases). Germline CDR1 reads KGHDR; CDR2 reads SFDVKD. V shed 0 bases and J shed 4 bases, with 27 bases lying between them. The CDR3 has 21 residues. CDR3: CATSDLPTDFSFLPGGNTIYF. Here the CDR3 DNA reads TGTGCCACCAGTGATTTGCCGACAGATTTCTCTTTCCTGCCCGGAGGAAACACCATATATTTT.

The rearrangement joins TRBV7-2 to TRBJ1-2; a weak D match, TRBD1 (6 bases). The V gene's germline CDR1 is SGHTA and CDR2 FQGNSA. V was cut by 5 bases and J by 2 bases, with 12 bases left in between. The CDR3 loop spans 14 amino acids. The chain's CDR3 is CASSVQGYNYGYTF. As DNA, the CDR3 is TGTGCCAGCAGCGTACAGGGTTACAACTATGGCTACACCTTC.

V usage is TRBV7-8 and J usage is TRBJ1-1; D unresolved. V was clipped by 1 base and J by 4 bases, with 13 bases between them. The germline gives CDR1 SGHVS, CDR2 FQNEAQ. This CDR3 region has 15 residues. In DNA form, the CDR3 reads TGTGCCAGCAGCTTAGGGGGAGGTAGGCCCACTGAAGCTTTCTTT. Translation: CASSLGGGRPTEAFF.

The V call is TRBV3-1 (or the pseudogene TRBV3-2), the J call TRBJ2-2; a weak D match, TRBD2 (5 bases). CDR3 size: 15 residues. Per the germline V gene, CDR1 is LGHDT and CDR2 is YNNKEL (reference sequence). The germline V and J ends were trimmed by 1 base and 4 bases, with 10 bases remaining between them. The CDR3 loop reads CASSQGAGGTGELFF. CDR3 in DNA: TGTGCCAGCAGCCAAGGGGCTGGAGGCACCGGGGAGCTGTTTTTT.

The chain employs TRBV29-1 and TRBJ1-2, with 9 bases matching TRBD1. V shed 7 bases, J shed 8 bases, and the junction held 14 bases outside the gene matches. From germline, CDR1 is SQVTM and CDR2 ANQGSEA. This CDR3 comprises 14 residues. As DNA, the CDR3 is TGCAGCGCCATTGAACAGGGGGCTAGCCGCGGCTACACCTTC. As protein: CSAIEQGASRGYTF.

The gene calls are TRBV7-2 and TRBJ1-3, with TRBD1 identical over 7 bases. Looked up from germline, CDR1 is SGHTA and CDR2 is FQGNSA. The CDR3 totals 14 residues. The V segment lost 4 bases and the J segment 4 bases; nucleotides outside the gene matches: 4. The CDR3 reads CASSSRQGGNTIYF. In DNA, the CDR3 is TGTGCCAGCAGCTCCCGACAGGGCGGAAACACCATATATTTT.

The rearrangement joins TRBV18 to TRBJ2-5; D is uncertain. V lost 4 bases and J lost 0, with 3 bases in between. The CDR3 is made up of 12 amino acids. CDR1 KGHSH and CDR2 LQKENI come from the germline V gene. The CDR3 loop reads CASSRDQETQYF. In DNA, the CDR3 is TGTGCCAGCTCACGAGACCAAGAGACCCAGTACTTC.

This clone was found once. The J gene is TRBJ2-3, the V gene TRBV19; 8 bases are a match to TRBD1. J gave up 8 bases and V 4 bases, and 14 bases lay outside the gene matches. This CDR3 region has 16 residues. Looked up from germline, CDR1 is LNHDA and CDR2 is SQIVND (reference sequence). This CDR3 reads CASSTRGTGSTGTQYF. Here the CDR3 DNA reads TGTGCCAGTAGTACCCGGGGGACAGGATCCACGGGTACGCAGTATTTT.

The table lists this clone with many counts. This rearrangement joins TRBV11-2 to TRBJ1-1; TRBD1 matches at 7 bases. CDR1 and CDR2 from the germline V gene are SGHAT and FQNNGV. V was pared by 8 bases and J by 4 bases, with 4 bases of the junction left unmatched. The CDR3 extends over 12 amino acids. CDR3 loop: CASGGTATEAFF. For the CDR3, the DNA is TGTGCCAGCGGGGGGACAGCCACTGAAGCTTTCTTT.

V is TRBV3-1 (or the pseudogene TRBV3-2) and J is TRBJ2-5; a possible D gene is TRBD2 (6 bases). Germline values: CDR1 LGHDT, CDR2 YNNKEL (reference sequence). Trimming removed 4 bases from V and 2 bases from J, with 17 bases in between. The CDR3 is 16 amino acids. The CDR3 spells CASSPISGGVQETQYF. The CDR3 DNA follows: TGTGCCAGCAGCCCCATTTCCGGGGGAGTACAAGAGACCCAGTACTTC.

V gene TRBV11-2 combines with J gene TRBJ2-5, with a tentative D call TRBD1 (5 bases). The germline V and J ends were trimmed by 0 bases and 5 bases, with 7 bases remaining between them. Germline loops: CDR1 SGHAT, CDR2 FQNNGV. The CDR3 loop spans 13 amino acids. Here the CDR3 reads CASSLEWGETQYF. The CDR3 nucleotides are TGTGCCAGCAGCTTAGAATGGGGCGAGACCCAGTACTTC.

The CDR3 protein is CASSPPNQPQHF. The CDR3 DNA follows: TGTGCCAGCAGCCCCCCTAATCAGCCCCAGCATTTT. The chain links TRBV21-1 to TRBJ1-5. TRBV21-1 constitutes a pseudogene. The CDR3 is 12 amino acids.

The DNA for the CDR3 is TGTGCCAGTAGAACGACAGGGGATAGCAATCAGCCCCAGCATTTT. This gives the protein CASRTTGDSNQPQHF. The rearrangement links TRBV19 to TRBJ1-5, with TRBD1 matching over 8 bases. The V and J ends lost 6 bases and 0 bases, in that order; junction bases with no gene match: 4. The CDR3 totals 15 residues. Germline V gene lookup returns CDR1 LNHDA and CDR2 SQIVND (reference sequence).

CDR3 sequence reads: CATSDESASRDTQYF. The CDR3 DNA follows: TGTGCCACCAGTGATGAGTCTGCCTCGCGGGATACGCAGTATTTT. The rearrangement joins TRBV24-1 to TRBJ2-3; unclear D gene. The CDR3 has 15 amino acids. The germline V gene has CDR1 KGHDR and CDR2 SFDVKD. Trimming cost V 3 bases and J 6 bases, with 15 bases left between them.

This chain's CDR3 is CATSRDVGGPNEQYF. The CDR3 DNA follows: TGTGCCACCAGCAGAGATGTGGGAGGTCCGAACGAGCAGTACTTC. The V call is TRBV15, the J call TRBJ2-7, with D possibly TRBD2 on 6 matching bases. The germline V and J ends were trimmed by 0 bases and 5 bases, with 14 bases remaining between them. The CDR3 extends over 15 amino acids. CDR1 and CDR2 from the germline V gene are LNHNV and YYDKDF (reference sequence).

The chain links TRBV11-3 to TRBJ2-5; D is possibly TRBD1 (6 bases). Trimming stripped 1 base from V and 5 bases from J, with 17 bases between. This CDR3 is 16 amino acids long. Germline V gives CDR1 SGHNT, CDR2 YENEEA. CDR3 bases: TGTGCCAGCAGCTTAGGTACAACAGGGCCACGGGAGACCCAGTACTTC. Its translation is CASSLGTTGPRETQYF.

The chain employs TRBV5-1 and TRBJ2-7, with 10 nucleotides matching TRBD1. CDR1 SGHRS and CDR2 YFSETQ come from the germline V gene. The CDR3 length is 14 residues. V trimming: 3 bases; J trimming: 5 bases; junction bases outside the gene matches: 5. CDR3 protein: CASSWVGQGDEQYF. The DNA for the CDR3 is TGCGCCAGCAGCTGGGTTGGACAGGGGGACGAGCAGTACTTC.

The rearrangement joins TRBV12-3 or TRBV12-4 to TRBJ1-1; the match to TRBD1 covers 7 bases. V gave up 6 bases and J gave up 11 bases; unmatched junction bases: 6. The CDR3 runs to 11 residues. CDR3 coding DNA: TGTGCCAGCAGCGAGGGGGCGCGGGCTTTCTTT. Translating gives CASSEGARAFF.